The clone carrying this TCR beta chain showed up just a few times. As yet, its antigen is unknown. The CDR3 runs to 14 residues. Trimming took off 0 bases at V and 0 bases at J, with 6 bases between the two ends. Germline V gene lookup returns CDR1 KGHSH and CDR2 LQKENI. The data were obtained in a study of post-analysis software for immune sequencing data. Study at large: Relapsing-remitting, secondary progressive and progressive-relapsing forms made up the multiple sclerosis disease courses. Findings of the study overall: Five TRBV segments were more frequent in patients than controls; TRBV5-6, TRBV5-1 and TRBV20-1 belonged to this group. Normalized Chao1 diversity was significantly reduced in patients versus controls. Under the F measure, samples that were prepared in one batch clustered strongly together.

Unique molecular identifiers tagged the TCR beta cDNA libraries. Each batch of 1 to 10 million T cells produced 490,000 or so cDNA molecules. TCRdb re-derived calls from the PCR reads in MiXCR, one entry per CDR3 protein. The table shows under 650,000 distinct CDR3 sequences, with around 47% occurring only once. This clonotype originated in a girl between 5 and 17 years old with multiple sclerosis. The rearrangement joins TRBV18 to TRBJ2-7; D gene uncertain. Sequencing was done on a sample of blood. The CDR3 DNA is TGTGCCAGCTCACCACCGCCAGCCTCCTACGAGCAGTACTTC. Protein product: CASSPPPASYEQYF.